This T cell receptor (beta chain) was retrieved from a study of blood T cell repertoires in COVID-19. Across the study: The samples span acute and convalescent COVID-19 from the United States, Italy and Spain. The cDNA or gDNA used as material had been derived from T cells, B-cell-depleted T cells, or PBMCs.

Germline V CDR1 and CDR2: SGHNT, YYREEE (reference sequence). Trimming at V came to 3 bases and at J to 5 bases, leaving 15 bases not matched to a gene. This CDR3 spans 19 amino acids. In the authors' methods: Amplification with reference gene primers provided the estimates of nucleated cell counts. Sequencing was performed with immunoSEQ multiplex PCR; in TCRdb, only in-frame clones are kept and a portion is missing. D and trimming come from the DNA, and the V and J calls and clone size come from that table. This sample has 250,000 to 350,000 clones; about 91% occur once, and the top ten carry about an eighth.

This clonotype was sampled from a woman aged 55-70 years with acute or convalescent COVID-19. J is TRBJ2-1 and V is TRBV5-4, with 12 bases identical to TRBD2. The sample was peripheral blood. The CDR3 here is CASSSQSTQGLAGNNEQFF. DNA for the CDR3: TGTGCCAGCAGCTCCCAGTCCACCCAAGGACTAGCGGGGAACAATGAGCAGTTCTTC.